This TCR beta chain was identified during a study of shared clonotypes between healthy human individuals. Recent vaccinations or acute infections were absent in the healthy HIV-negative adult donors. Partitioning of CD4+ cells yielded a CD45RA+ naive subset and a CD45RA-negative memory subset. Authors' processing steps: Junction-only sequences without quality scores came from ImmunoSEQ, so filtering differed. Using immunoSEQ multiplex PCR, the repertoire was profiled, and TCRdb retains in-frame clones only, with some absent. V and J calls and clone size are copied from that table; D and trimming were computed from the DNA. The sample has over 1.5 million clones, approximately 98% seen once. This CDR3 contains 13 residues. Germline values: CDR1 MNHNS, CDR2 SASEGT. With 10 bases clipped from V and 4 bases from J, the junction kept 8 bases outside the gene matches.

Sequencing was carried out using naive CD4+ T cells sorted from blood. Subset meaning: CD45RA+ positively selected. The chain uses TRBV6-1 and TRBJ1-1, with 8 positions matching TRBD1. This TCR was recovered from a man aged 25 to 45 in good health. CDR3 protein: CATDRGGGTEAFF. The DNA for the CDR3 is TGTGCCACCGACAGGGGAGGAGGCACTGAAGCTTTCTTT.